This T cell receptor beta chain was documented in a study of T-cell memory formation after mild COVID-19. Broader study findings: Detection of some responders pre-infection suggested pre-existing cross-reactive memory T cells participated.

Germline lookup yields CDR1 MNHEY and CDR2 SVGAGI. CDR3 size: 14 residues. V gave up 4 bases and J gave up 7 bases, with 14 bases separating them. Each CDR3 protein is one row after TCRdb ran MiXCR on the 5' RACE reads. The sample lists about 340,000 distinct CDR3 sequences, over 20% occurring once. About this clonotype itself: Its antigen is unidentified.

The TCR was taken from an adult woman who had mild COVID-19 (a few samples of this study predate the infection). Cell type and time point are not known. The gene calls are TRBV6-5 and TRBJ1-5, with D uncertain. Sample: PBMCs or a T cell subset sorted from them (not recorded which). The chain's CDR3 is CASSSGAGVQPQHF. CDR3 DNA: TGTGCCAGCAGTTCGGGAGCTGGGGTCCAGCCCCAGCATTTT.